One T cell receptor beta chain is described in this entry. Its matching antigen is unknown. CDR1 is SEHNR, CDR2 FQNEAQ, per germline (reference sequence). This CDR3 contains 18 residues. V lost 7 bases and J lost 4; bases outside the gene matches: 21. The data derive from a study of OX40 agonist ivuxolimab in advanced cancers. The wider study: Patients received intravenous ivuxolimab every 2 weeks at 0.01 to 10 mg/kg. Overall study findings and caveats: The average count of expanded clones was higher among CD8+ T cells than among CD4+. Antigen specificity of clonally expanded peripheral T cells was not established.

Some clones are missing from TCRdb's copy, which holds only in-frame ones; the method was immunoSEQ multiplex PCR. The profile shows approximately 39,000 clones, approximately 90% of them singletons. The investigators sampled blood at baseline, at cycle 4 day 1, and at cycle 7 day 1. The receptor comes from an adult with an advanced solid tumor such as melanoma, head and neck, liver or kidney cancer. The chain combines TRBV7-9 with TRBJ1-1, with 7 bases aligning to TRBD1. This specimen was CD4+ or CD8+ T cells sorted from blood, taken in a trial of the OX40 agonist ivuxolimab. CDR3 loop: CASITSAGQASTGTEAFF. CDR3 nucleotides: TGTGCCAGCATCACCTCCGCCGGACAGGCCTCCACGGGCACTGAAGCTTTCTTT.